This TCR beta chain comes out of a study of T cells in Graves' hyperthyroidism and ophthalmopathy (dated by TCRdb to between 2018 and 2021). A note on the overall study: Peripheral blood samples were taken at initial diagnosis, before any treatment was given. TCR V-J signatures able to tell the groups apart were searched for in a discovery cohort of 100 or so patients, of whom fewer than 45 had Graves' ophthalmopathy and roughly 59 had stable Graves' hyperthyroidism. An independent validation cohort of 18 to 20 hyperthyroidism patients and over 15 patients who later progressed to ophthalmopathy tested prospective prediction of ophthalmopathy. The 100 discovery patients were randomly divided into training and test sets at a 7:3 ratio. Thyroid tissue and blood T-cell repertoires from six Graves' hyperthyroidism patients were also compared in the study. After sampling, hyperthyroidism patients received methimazole starting at 30 mg daily, and ophthalmopathy patients received high-dose intravenous methylprednisolone. TCR Vbeta CDR3 sequencing of around 130 peripheral blood samples (around 45 ophthalmopathy, 70 to 85 hyperthyroidism and roughly 17 progressor patients) is reported in the paper.

A patient counted as having stable Graves' hyperthyroidism if no progression to ophthalmopathy occurred over 18 months of follow-up. Hyperthyroidism patients were newly diagnosed, had a disease duration of under 2 months, and were aged 18 to 65 years. Exclusion was applied to patients with uncontrolled infections, other autoimmune diseases, pregnancy or lactation. Diagnoses were based on clinical symptoms, serum thyroxine and TRAb, thyroid ultrasound and orbital computed tomography. Ficoll-Paque density gradient centrifugation was used to isolate PBMCs from 10 ml of fresh peripheral blood. Trizol reagent was used to extract total RNA, and RNA quality was then checked on an Agilent 2100 Bioanalyzer. The TCR beta CDR3 regions were amplified from the RNA transcripts. The first round of RT-PCR for the TCR CDR3 was performed with the HTBI primer set and the Qiagen OneStep RT-PCR kit. A second multiplex PCR round built the libraries, followed by size selection and purification. The libraries were sequenced on an Illumina HiSeq2000 using paired-end 100 bp reads. The paper's data handling went like this. SOAPnuke was used to process the raw data, throwing out any read that contained adapters or uncalled bases, had a mean Phred below 15, or lacked an exact constant-primer or identifier match. High-quality paired reads were merged using COPE v1.2.5, and each unique nucleotide sequence was defined as a clonotype. MiTCR v1.1 was used to align clonotypes to the IMGT TRBV, TRBD and TRBJ reference segments. The analysis was restricted to V-J combinations with a frequency above 0.0001, which together covered roughly 99% of the repertoires. The TCS score was defined as F50 (clonal expansion) divided by E x V (chaos), with BLOSUM62-based TCRdist calculated between CDR3 peptides within each V-J. Welch's t-statistics and random forest reduced fewer than 600 V-J features to 13, which were used in a naive Bayes classifier (R e1071). In-frame beta chains were kept once TCRdb had trimmed the public reads at Q25 with fastp and called clones with MiXCR. Rows with one shared CDR3 protein collapse into an entry with the most common genes and DNA. The V and J calls follow TCRdb's processing rather than the paper's. This sample is represented by about 480,000 distinct CDR3 sequences; approximately 15% of them were singletons. In total, the top ten clones hold about a sixth of the sample.

CDR1 and CDR2 are read off the germline V gene as SGHTA and FQGTGA. The CDR3 covers 16 residues, taking in both the cysteine and the phenylalanine. Of all the DNA, just the CDR3 is kept, 48 bases in frame from base 1. Trimming removed 3 bases from V and 2 bases from J, leaving 15 bases between the germline ends. Beyond this particular receptor, the publication reports: Most expanded thyroid clonotypes (frequency above 0.001) were also found in blood, which suggests that blood repertoires may mirror thyroid immune responses. Sample size was not statistically predetermined, and blinding of investigators to group allocation was not performed. In validation, progression to ophthalmopathy was predicted by the model with nearly 71% sensitivity and approximately 78% specificity, a median of roughly six months before onset. In cross-validation, a model built on a 13 V-J signature told ophthalmopathy apart from stable hyperthyroidism with 85% to 90% sensitivity and roughly 81% specificity, and in testing the same model reached 80%/75%.

This clonotype was recorded many times. The antigen this receptor binds is unknown. Base qualities are not recorded, but no much larger clone differs from it by a single base. The sequence is built from TRBV7-3 and TRBJ2-3, with the D gene not clear enough to name. The sequence came from a woman aged 18-29 years with Graves' hyperthyroidism. The sample was blood. The DNA sequence is as follows: TGTGCCAGCAGCTTCGAGGTTGGCCTATCCACAGATACGCAGTATTTT. It codes for CASSFEVGLSTDTQYF.